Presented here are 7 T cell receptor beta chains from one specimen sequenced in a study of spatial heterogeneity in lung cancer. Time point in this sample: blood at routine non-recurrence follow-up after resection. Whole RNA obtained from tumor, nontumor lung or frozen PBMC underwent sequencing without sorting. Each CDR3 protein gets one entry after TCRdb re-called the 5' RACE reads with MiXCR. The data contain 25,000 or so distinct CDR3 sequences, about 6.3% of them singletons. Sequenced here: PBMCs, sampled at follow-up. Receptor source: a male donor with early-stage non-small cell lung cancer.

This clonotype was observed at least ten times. The CDR3 spells CASSMAVNLGTGELFF. The DNA for the CDR3 is TGTGCCAGCAGCATGGCGGTGAACCTCGGCACCGGGGAGCTGTTTTTT. The V call is TRBV7-6, the J call TRBJ2-2; D not certain. The CDR3 runs 16 residues. In germline, CDR1 is SGHVS, CDR2 FNYEAQ. V was clipped by 5 bases and J by 4 bases, with 17 bases between them.

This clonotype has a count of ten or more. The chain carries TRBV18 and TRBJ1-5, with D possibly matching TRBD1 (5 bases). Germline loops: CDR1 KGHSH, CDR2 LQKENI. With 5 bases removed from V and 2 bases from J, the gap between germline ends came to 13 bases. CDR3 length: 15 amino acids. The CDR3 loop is CASSMGDRGNQPQHF. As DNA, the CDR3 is TGTGCCAGCTCAATGGGGGATCGGGGCAATCAGCCCCAGCATTTT.

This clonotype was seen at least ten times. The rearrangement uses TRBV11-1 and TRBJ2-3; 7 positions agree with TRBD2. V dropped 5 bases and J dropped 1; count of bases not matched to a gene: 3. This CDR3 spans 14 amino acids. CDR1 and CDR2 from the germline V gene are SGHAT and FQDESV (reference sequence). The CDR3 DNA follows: TGTGCCAGCAGCGGTGCGGGGGGCACAGATACGCAGTATTTT. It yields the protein CASSGAGGTDTQYF.

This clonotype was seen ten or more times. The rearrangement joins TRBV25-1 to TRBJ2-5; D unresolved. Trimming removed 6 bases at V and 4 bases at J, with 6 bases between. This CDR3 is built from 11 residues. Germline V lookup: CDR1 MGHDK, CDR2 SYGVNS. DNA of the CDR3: TGTGCCAGCAGCCCGGCAGAGACCCAGTACTTC. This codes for CASSPAETQYF.

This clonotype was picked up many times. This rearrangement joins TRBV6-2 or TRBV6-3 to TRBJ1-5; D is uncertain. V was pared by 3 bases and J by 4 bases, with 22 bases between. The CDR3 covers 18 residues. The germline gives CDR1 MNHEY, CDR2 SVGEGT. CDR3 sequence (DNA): TGTGCCAGCAGTTATATACCCACGGGAGGATACAAAAATCAGCCCCAGCATTTT. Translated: CASSYIPTGGYKNQPQHF.

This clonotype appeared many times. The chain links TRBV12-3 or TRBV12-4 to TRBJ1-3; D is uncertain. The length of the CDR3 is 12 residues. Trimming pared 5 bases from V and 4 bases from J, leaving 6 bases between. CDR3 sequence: CASSHQGNTIYF. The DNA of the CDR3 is TGTGCCAGCAGTCACCAGGGAAACACCATATATTTT.

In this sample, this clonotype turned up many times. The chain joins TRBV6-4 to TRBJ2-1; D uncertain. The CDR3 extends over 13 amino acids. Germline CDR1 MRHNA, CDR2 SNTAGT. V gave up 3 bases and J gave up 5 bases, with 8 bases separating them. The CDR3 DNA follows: TGTGCCAGCAGTGAACAGCCTAACAATGAGCAGTTCTTC. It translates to CASSEQPNNEQFF.